This T cell receptor (beta chain) is drawn from a study of T-cell reconstitution after alpha-beta-depleted transplantation in children. Note on this clonotype: Its cognate antigen is unknown.

Findings of the study overall: Some patients' high day-60 TCRbeta diversity was attributed to recipient cells surviving conditioning. Once a year had passed after transplant, T-cell counts and diversity came mostly from newly produced T cells.

Unique molecular identifiers were used to barcode this TCRbeta library. Using its own MiXCR run on the PCR reads, TCRdb lists one record per CDR3 protein. The table lists 70,000 to 95,000 distinct CDR3 sequences, less than 20% of them singletons. Sequences were derived from PBMCs, mostly from graft donor cells, sampled 360 days after TCRalphabeta/CD19-depleted stem cell transplant. The sequence derives from a male patient aged 2-9 years who had a stem cell transplant for acute lymphoblastic leukemia, so the T cells may come from the graft donor.

CDR3 DNA: TGTGCCAGCAGCCTTTCACTAGCGTTCCGGGGCGAGCAGTACTTC. As protein: CASSLSLAFRGEQYF. The genes are TRBV7-9 and TRBJ2-7, with 7 bases fitting TRBD2. This CDR3 is 15 amino acids long. V lost 5 bases and J lost 6; bases outside the gene matches: 13. The germline gives CDR1 SEHNR, CDR2 FQNEAQ (reference sequence).